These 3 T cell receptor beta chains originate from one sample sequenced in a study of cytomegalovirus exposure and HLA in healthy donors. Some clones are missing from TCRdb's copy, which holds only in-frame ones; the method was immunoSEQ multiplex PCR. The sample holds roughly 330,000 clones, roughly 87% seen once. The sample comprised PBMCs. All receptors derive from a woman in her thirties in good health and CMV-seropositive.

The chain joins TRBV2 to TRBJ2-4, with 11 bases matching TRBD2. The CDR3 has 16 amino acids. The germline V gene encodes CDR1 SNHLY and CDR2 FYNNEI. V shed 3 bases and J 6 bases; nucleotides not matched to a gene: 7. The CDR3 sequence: CASSDFGLAGRNIQYF. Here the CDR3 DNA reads TGTGCCAGCAGTGATTTTGGACTAGCGGGTCGAAACATTCAGTACTTC.

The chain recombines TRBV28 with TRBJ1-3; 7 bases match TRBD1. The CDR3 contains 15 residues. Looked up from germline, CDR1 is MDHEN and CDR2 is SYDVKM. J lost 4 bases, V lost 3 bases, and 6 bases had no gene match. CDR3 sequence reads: CASSFRQGFGNTIYF. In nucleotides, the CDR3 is TGTGCCAGCAGTTTCCGACAGGGATTCGGAAACACCATATATTTT.

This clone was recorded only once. In DNA, the CDR3 is TGTGCCAGTAGTATGATCCTAGCGGGAGGAAGCGAGCAGTACTTC. Translated: CASSMILAGGSEQYF. J is TRBJ2-7 and V is TRBV19; 11 nucleotides line up with TRBD2. J lost 6 bases, V lost 3 bases, and 7 bases had no gene match. The CDR3 extends over 15 amino acids. CDR1 is LNHDA and CDR2 is SQIVND in the germline V gene (reference sequence).